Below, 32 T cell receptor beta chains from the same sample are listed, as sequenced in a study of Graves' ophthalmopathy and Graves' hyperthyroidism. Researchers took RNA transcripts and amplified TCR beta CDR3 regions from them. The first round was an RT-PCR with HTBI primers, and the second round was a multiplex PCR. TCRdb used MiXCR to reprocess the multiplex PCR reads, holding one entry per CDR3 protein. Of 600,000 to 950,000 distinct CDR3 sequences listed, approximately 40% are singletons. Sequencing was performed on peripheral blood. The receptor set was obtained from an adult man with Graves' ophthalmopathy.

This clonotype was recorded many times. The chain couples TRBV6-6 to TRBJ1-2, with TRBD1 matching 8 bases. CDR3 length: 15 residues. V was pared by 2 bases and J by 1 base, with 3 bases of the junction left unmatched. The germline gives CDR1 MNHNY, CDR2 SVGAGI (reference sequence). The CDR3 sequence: CASSYGTGLNYGYTF. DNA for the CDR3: TGTGCCAGCAGTTACGGGACAGGCCTTAACTATGGCTACACCTTC.

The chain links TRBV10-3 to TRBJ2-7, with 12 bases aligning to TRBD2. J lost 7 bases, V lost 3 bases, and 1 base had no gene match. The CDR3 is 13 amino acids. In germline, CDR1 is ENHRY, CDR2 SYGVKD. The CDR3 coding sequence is TGTGCCATCAGTGAAGGGACTAGCGGGGAGCAGTACTTC. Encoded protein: CAISEGTSGEQYF.

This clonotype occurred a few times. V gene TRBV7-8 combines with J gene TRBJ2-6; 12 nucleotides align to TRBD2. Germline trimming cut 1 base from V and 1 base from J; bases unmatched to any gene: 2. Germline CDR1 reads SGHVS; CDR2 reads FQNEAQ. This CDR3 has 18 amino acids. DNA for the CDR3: TGTGCCAGCAGCTTAGGCCTAGCGGGGGGGTCTGGGGCCAACGTCCTGACTTTC. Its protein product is CASSLGLAGGSGANVLTF.

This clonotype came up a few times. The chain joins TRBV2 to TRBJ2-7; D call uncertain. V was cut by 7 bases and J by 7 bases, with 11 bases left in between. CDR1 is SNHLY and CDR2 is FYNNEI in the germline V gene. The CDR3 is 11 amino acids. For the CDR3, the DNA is TGTGCCAGCACCTCTGGCCAGGAGCAGTACTTC. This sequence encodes CASTSGQEQYF.

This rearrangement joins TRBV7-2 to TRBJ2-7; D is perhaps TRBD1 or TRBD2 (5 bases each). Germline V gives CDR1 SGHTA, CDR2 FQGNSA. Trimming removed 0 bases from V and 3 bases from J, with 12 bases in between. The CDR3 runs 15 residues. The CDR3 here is CASSLAGVPLYEQYF. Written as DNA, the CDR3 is TGTGCCAGCAGCTTAGCGGGGGTTCCCCTCTACGAGCAGTACTTC.

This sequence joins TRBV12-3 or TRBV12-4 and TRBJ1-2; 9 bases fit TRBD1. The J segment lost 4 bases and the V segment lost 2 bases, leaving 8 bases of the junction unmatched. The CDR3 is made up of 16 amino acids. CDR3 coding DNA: TGTGCCAGCAGTTTATCGGGACAGGGAGGGATCTATGGCTACACCTTC. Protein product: CASSLSGQGGIYGYTF.

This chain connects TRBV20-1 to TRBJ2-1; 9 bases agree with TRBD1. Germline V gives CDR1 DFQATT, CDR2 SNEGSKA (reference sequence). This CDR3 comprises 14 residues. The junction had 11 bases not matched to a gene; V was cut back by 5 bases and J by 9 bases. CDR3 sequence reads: CSARRTGVLAEQFF. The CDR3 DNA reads TGCAGTGCTCGAAGGACAGGGGTATTAGCTGAGCAGTTCTTC.

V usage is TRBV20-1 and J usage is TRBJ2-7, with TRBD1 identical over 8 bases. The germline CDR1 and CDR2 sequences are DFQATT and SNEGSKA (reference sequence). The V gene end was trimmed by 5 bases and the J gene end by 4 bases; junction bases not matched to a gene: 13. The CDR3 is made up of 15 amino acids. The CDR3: CSARMTGTGPYEQYF. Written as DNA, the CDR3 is TGCAGTGCTCGGATGACCGGGACAGGACCATACGAGCAGTACTTC.

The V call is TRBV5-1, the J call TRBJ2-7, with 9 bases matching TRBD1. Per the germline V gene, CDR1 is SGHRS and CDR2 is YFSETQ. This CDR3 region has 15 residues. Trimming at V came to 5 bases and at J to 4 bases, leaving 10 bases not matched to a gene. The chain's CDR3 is CASRGLGQGTYEQYF. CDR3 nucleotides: TGCGCCAGCAGGGGTCTAGGACAGGGGACGTACGAGCAGTACTTC.

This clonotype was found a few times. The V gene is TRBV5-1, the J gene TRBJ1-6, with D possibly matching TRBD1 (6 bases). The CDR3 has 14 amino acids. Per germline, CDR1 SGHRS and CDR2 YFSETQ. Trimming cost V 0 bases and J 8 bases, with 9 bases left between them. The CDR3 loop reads CASSLGDKHSPLHF. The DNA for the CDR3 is TGCGCCAGCAGCTTGGGGGACAAGCATTCACCCCTCCACTTT.

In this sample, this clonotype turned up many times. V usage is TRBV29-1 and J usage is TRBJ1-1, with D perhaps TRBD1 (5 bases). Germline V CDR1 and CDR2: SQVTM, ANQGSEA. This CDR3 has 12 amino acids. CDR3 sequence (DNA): TGCACCGGCGGGAGGGGGAACACTGAAGCTTTCTTT. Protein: CTGGRGNTEAFF. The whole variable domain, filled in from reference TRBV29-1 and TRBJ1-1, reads SAVISQKPSRDICQRGTSLTIQCQVDSQVTMMFWYRQQPGQSLTLIATANQGSEATYESGFVIDKFPISRPNLTFSTLTVSNMSPEDSSIYLCTGGRGNTEAFFGQGTRLTVV.

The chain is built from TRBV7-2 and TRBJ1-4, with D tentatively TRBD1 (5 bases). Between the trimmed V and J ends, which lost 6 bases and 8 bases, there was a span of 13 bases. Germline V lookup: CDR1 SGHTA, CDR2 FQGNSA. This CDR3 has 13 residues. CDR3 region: CASSSWQGEKLFF. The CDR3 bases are TGTGCCAGCAGTTCATGGCAGGGAGAAAAACTGTTTTTT.

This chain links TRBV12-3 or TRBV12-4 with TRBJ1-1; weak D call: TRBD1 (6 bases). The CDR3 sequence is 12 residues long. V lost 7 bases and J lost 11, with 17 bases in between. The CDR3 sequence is CASTGGARGAFF. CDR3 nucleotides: TGTGCCAGCACCGGGGGGGCGCGGGGTGCTTTCTTT.

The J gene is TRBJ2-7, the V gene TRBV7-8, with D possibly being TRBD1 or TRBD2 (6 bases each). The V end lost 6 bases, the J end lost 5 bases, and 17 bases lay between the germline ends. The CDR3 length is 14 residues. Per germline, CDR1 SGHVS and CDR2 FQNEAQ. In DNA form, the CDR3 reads TGTGCCAGCAGTCCGAGGGGGGCCTTCAACGAGCAGTACTTC. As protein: CASSPRGAFNEQYF.

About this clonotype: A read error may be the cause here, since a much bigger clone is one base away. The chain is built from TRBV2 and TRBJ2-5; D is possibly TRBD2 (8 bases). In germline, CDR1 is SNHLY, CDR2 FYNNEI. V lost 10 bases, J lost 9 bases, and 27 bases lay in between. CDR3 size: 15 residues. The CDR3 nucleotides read TGTGCCATCAGGGGGAGCGGGGGCGGAGATCAGGCCCAGTACTTC. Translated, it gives CAIRGSGGGDQAQYF.

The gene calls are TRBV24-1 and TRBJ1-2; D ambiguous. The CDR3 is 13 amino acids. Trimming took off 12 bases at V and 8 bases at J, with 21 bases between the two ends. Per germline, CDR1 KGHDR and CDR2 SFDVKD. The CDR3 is CASFSGDRRGYTF. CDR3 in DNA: TGTGCCTCATTTAGCGGGGATCGGCGGGGCTACACCTTC.

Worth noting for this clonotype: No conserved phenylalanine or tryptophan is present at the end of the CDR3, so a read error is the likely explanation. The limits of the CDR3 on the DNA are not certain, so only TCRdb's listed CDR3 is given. The CDR3 region is CSVVRTSGI. The V call is TRBV29-1, the J call TRBJ2-5; TRBD2 was called by the table and not checked on the DNA. CDR1 SQVTM and CDR2 ANQGSEA come from the germline V gene. The CDR3 totals 9 residues, both ends included.

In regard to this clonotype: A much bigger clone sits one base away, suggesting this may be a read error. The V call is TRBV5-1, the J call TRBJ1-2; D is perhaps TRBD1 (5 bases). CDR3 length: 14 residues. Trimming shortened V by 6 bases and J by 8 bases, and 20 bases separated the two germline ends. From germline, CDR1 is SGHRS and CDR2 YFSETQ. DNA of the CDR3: TGCGCCAGCAACTGGGGACCATCTTCGGAGGGCTACACCTTC. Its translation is CASNWGPSSEGYTF.

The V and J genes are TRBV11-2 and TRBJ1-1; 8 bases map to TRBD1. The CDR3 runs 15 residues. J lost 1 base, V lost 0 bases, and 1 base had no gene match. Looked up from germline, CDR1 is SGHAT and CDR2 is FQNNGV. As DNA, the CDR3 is TGTGCCAGCAGCTTAGACGGGACAGGGAACACTGAAGCTTTCTTT. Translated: CASSLDGTGNTEAFF. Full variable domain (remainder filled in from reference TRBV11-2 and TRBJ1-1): EAGVAQSPRYKIIEKRQSVAFWCNPISGHATLYWYQQILGQGPKLLIQFQNNGVVDDSQLPKDRFSAERLKGVDSTLKIQPAKLEDSAVYLCASSLDGTGNTEAFFGQGTRLTVV.

CDR3 nucleotides: TGTGCCAGCAGCTCGACAGGACTATCTGGAAACACCATATATTTT. Its translation: CASSSTGLSGNTIYF. The chain has TRBV11-2 and TRBJ1-3; perhaps TRBD1 as D (6 bases). The V end was cut by 4 bases, the J end by 1 base, with 11 bases between. The germline V gene encodes CDR1 SGHAT and CDR2 FQNNGV. The CDR3 is made up of 15 amino acids. Filled out from reference TRBV11-2 and TRBJ1-3, the complete variable domain reads EAGVAQSPRYKIIEKRQSVAFWCNPISGHATLYWYQQILGQGPKLLIQFQNNGVVDDSQLPKDRFSAERLKGVDSTLKIQPAKLEDSAVYLCASSSTGLSGNTIYFGEGSWLTVV.

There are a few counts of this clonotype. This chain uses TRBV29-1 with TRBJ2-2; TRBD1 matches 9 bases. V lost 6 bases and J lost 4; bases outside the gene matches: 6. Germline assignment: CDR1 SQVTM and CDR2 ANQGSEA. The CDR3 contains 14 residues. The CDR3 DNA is TGCAGCGTCCGGGACAGGGTTGGCACCGGGGAGCTGTTTTTT. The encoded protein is CSVRDRVGTGELFF.

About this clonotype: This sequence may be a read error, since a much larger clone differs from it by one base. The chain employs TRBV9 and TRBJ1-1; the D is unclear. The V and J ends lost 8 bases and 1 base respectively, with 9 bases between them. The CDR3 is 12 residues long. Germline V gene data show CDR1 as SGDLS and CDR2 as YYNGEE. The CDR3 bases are TGTGCCAGGGTGACACCGAACACTGAAGCTTTCTTT. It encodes CARVTPNTEAFF.

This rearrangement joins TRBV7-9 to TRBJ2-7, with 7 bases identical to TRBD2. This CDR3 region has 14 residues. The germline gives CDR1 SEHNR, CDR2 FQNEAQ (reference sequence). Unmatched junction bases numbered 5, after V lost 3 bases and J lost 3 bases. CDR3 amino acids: CASSLETGGYEQYF. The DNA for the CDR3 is TGTGCCAGCAGCTTGGAGACGGGAGGCTACGAGCAGTACTTC.

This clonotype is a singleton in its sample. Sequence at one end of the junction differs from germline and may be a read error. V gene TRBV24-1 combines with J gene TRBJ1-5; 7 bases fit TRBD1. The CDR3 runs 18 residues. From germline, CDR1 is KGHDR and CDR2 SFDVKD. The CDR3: CASSDPPRTGDNNQPQHF. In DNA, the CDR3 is TGTGCCAGCAGTGACCCCCCTAGAACAGGGGATAACAATCAGCCCCAGCATTTT.

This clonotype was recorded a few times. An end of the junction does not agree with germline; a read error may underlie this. CDR3 nucleotide sequence: TGTGCCAGCAGTGAGAGACGGATTGCTAACTATGGCTACACCTTC. This codes for CASSERRIANYGYTF. The genes are TRBV10-3 and TRBJ1-2; D is unresolved. The CDR3 runs to 15 residues. The V gene's germline CDR1 is ENHRY and CDR2 SYGVKD.

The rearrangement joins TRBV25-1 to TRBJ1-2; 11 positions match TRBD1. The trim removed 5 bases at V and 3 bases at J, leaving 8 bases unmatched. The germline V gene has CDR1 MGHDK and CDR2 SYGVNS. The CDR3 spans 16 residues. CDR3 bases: TGTGCCAGCAGTTACTTACGGACAGGGGGCGACTATGGCTACACCTTC. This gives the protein CASSYLRTGGDYGYTF.

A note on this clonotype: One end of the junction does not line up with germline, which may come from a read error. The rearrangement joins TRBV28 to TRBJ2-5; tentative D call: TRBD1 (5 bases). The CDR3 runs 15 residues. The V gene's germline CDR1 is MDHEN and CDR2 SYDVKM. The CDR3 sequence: CAGSLLWQGQETQYF. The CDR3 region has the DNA TGTGCCGGCAGTTTATTATGGCAGGGACAAGAGACCCAGTACTTC.

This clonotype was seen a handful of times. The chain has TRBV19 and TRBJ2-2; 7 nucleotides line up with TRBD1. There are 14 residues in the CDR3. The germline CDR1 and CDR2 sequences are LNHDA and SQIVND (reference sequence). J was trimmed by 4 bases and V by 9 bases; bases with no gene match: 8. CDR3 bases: TGTGCCAGCAGCCGACAGGGAATCACCGGGGAGCTGTTTTTT. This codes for CASSRQGITGELFF.

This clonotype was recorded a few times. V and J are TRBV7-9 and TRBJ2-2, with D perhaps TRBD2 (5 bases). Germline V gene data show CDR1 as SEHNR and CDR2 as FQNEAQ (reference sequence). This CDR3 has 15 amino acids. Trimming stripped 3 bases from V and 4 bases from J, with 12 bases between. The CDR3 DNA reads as TGTGCCAGCAGCTTGTGGTCTAGCAGCACCGGGGAGCTGTTTTTT. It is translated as CASSLWSSSTGELFF.

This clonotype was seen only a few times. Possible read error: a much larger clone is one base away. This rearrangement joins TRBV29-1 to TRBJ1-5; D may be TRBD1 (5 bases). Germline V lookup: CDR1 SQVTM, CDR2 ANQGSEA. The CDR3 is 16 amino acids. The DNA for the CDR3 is TGCAGCGTCGCGGAATTCGGGGGGGAAGGCAATCAGCTCCAGCATTTT. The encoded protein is CSVAEFGGEGNQLQHF.

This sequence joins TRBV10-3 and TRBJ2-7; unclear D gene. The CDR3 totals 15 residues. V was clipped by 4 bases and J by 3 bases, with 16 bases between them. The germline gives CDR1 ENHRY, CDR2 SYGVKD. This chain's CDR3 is CAISARRAGNYEQYF. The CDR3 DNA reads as TGTGCCATCAGTGCCCGTAGGGCAGGAAACTACGAGCAGTACTTC.

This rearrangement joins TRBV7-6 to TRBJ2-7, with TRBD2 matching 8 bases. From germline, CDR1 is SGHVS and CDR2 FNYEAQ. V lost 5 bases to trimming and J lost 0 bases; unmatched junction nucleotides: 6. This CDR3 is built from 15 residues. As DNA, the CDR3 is TGTGCCAGCAGCAAGATAGCGGGGAGCTCCTACGAGCAGTACTTC. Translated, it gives CASSKIAGSSYEQYF.